This paragraph covers one TCR beta chain sequence. The data stem from a study of blood T cell repertoires in COVID-19. Study in general: Material from acute and convalescent COVID-19 was sourced from the United States, Italy and Spain. Sources were T cells, B-cell-depleted T cells, or PBMCs; the material itself was cDNA or gDNA.

This CDR3 has 13 amino acids. J lost 5 bases, V lost 6 bases, and 0 bases had no gene match. CDR1 is LNHDA and CDR2 is SQIVND in the germline V gene (reference sequence). Method: immunoSEQ multiplex PCR; TCRdb's copy keeps in-frame clones and lacks some. The sample has roughly 250,000 clones, 75% to 85% seen once. The source material was peripheral blood. This TCR was recovered from a woman aged 60-75 years with active or convalescent COVID-19. The chain employs TRBV19 and TRBJ1-5; 11 nucleotides align to TRBD1. CDR3 amino acids: CASRDRGHQPQHF. The CDR3 DNA follows: TGTGCCAGTAGGGACAGGGGGCATCAGCCCCAGCATTTT.